This TCR beta chain was sequenced in a study of breast tumors, draining lymph nodes, adjacent tissues. Breast cancer patients provided tissue from their axillary draining lymph nodes. Study observations and caveats: Tumor repertoires ranked between lymph nodes and nontumor tissue in diversity, with V and J gene preferences.

Each CDR3 protein gets one entry after TCRdb re-called the multiplex PCR reads with MiXCR. The data show about 230,000 distinct CDR3 sequences, approximately 30% seen once. Of note for this clonotype: Its antigen is not known. One end of the junction varies from germline; a read error may be responsible.

This CDR3 has 20 residues. The germline CDR1 and CDR2 sequences are MNHEY and SVGEGT. The specimen was axillary lymph node tissue. The TCR was taken from a female donor with breast cancer. Some clones in this sample may be carry-over from other donors' samples. J is TRBJ2-3 and V is TRBV6-2 or TRBV6-3; 10 nucleotides align to TRBD2. The CDR3 DNA reads as TGTGCCAGCAGTCACTCGAGGCCTGAGCGGGAGGGCAGAATCACAGATACGCAGTATTTT. Translating gives CASSHSRPEREGRITDTQYF.